The 5 T cell receptor beta chains presented below share a single source sample, sequenced in a study of T cell responses to AZD1222 COVID-19 vaccine. Using immunoSEQ multiplex PCR, the repertoire was profiled, and TCRdb retains in-frame clones only, with some absent. The sample has around 150,000 clones, around 90% seen once. Sequencing was performed on peripheral blood, taken 28 days after the second AZD1222 dose. Source of these receptors: an adult who received the AZD1222 COVID-19 vaccine.

The chain joins TRBV5-1 to TRBJ1-4, with D uncertain. CDR1 is SGHRS, CDR2 YFSETQ, per germline. This CDR3 spans 15 amino acids. Trimming stripped 2 bases from V and 5 bases from J, with 13 bases between. The CDR3 protein is CASSLSKAANEKLFF. The CDR3 DNA is TGCGCCAGCAGCTTATCCAAGGCAGCCAATGAAAAACTGTTTTTT.

V gene TRBV5-1 combines with J gene TRBJ1-2; a possible D gene is TRBD1 (5 bases). Germline CDR1 and CDR2: SGHRS and YFSETQ. V was clipped by 4 bases and J by 6 bases, with 10 bases between them. CDR3 length: 12 amino acids. CDR3 DNA: TGCGCCAGCAGCGGGGCCAGCGATGGCTACACCTTC. Its translation: CASSGASDGYTF.

The CDR3 loop reads CASSPTGSEAFF. As DNA, the CDR3 is TGTGCCAGCTCACCGACGGGGTCTGAAGCTTTCTTT. V is TRBV18 and J is TRBJ1-1; D unclear. The CDR3 consists of 12 residues. Trimming stripped 3 bases from V and 6 bases from J, with 8 bases between. Germline assignment: CDR1 KGHSH and CDR2 LQKENI.

This sequence joins TRBV3-1 (or the pseudogene TRBV3-2) and TRBJ2-7, with D possibly TRBD2 on 6 matching bases. The V end was cut by 1 base, the J end by 5 bases, with 15 bases between. Germline V gene sequence: CDR1 LGHDT, CDR2 YNNKEL (reference sequence). This CDR3 contains 15 residues. CDR3 region: CASSQARMGGDEQYF. Written as DNA, the CDR3 is TGTGCCAGCAGCCAAGCCCGCATGGGGGGAGACGAGCAGTACTTC.

The chain is built from TRBV4-3 and TRBJ2-7; D remains ambiguous. Deletions cut 1 base from V and 0 bases from J, with 4 bases between. Germline-derived CDR1 and CDR2 are LGHNA and YSLEER. The CDR3 runs 13 residues. The CDR3 DNA follows: TGCGCCAGCAGCCAAGGTCGCTCCTACGAGCAGTACTTC. Protein product: CASSQGRSYEQYF.